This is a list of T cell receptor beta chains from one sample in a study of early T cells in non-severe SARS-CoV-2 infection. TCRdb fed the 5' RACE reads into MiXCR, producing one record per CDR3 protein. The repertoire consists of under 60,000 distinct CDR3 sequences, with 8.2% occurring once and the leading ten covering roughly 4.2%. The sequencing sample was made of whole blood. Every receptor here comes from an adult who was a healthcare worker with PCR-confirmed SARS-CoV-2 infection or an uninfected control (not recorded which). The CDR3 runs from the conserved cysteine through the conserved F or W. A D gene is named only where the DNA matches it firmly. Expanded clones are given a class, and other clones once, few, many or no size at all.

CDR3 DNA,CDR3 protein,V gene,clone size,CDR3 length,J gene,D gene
TGTGCCAGCAGCTTATCGCTCGGACAACCGAACACTGAAGCTTTCTTT,CASSLSLGQPNTEAFF,TRBV13,few,16,TRBJ1-1,NA
TGCGCCAGCAGCCCAAAAGTCTCTGGGGCCAACGTCCTGACTTTC,CASSPKVSGANVLTF,TRBV4-1,few,15,TRBJ2-6,NA
TGTGCCAGCAGTTTAACAGCAACCTACGAGCAGTACTTC,CASSLTATYEQYF,TRBV27,NA,13,TRBJ2-7,NA
TGTGCCACCAGTGATTCCGGAAGCCTAGCTACGCAGTATTTT,CATSDSGSLATQYF,TRBV24-1,few,14,TRBJ2-3,NA
TGCAGCGTCGAAGGGCCCCGAACCAACTATGGCTACACCTTC,CSVEGPRTNYGYTF,TRBV29-1,many,14,TRBJ1-2,NA
TGTGCCAGTAGTATCCGGCGGAGCACAGATACGCAGTATTTT,CASSIRRSTDTQYF,TRBV19,NA,14,TRBJ2-3,NA
TGCGCCAGCAGCTTCGAGCGTGCTAATGAAAAACTGTTTTTT,CASSFERANEKLFF,TRBV5-1,many,14,TRBJ1-4,NA
TGCGCCAGCAGCTTGGAGGGTCGAGGCTACGAGCAGTACTTC,CASSLEGRGYEQYF,TRBV5-1,few,14,TRBJ2-7,NA
TGTGCCAGCAGTTTAGGGGACCCCAGGTCCTACGAGCAGTACTTC,CASSLGDPRSYEQYF,TRBV12-3/TRBV12-4,many,15,TRBJ2-7,NA
TGTGCCAGCAGCAGAGAGACAGCCTACAATGAGCAGTTCTTC,CASSRETAYNEQFF,TRBV5-4,many,14,TRBJ2-1,NA
TGTGCCAGCAGCGGTTCGGCCACCTACTCCTACGAGCAGTACTTC,CASSGSATYSYEQYF,TRBV7-2,many,15,TRBJ2-7,NA
TGTGCCAGCAGCCTAAGGGGGGACGGCGGGAGTAAGAGCGATGAGCAGTTCTTC,CASSLRGDGGSKSDEQFF,TRBV11-3,once,18,TRBJ2-1,NA
TGTGCCAGCAGCGAGAACAGGGAGGAGACCCAGTACTTC,CASSENREETQYF,TRBV7-3,few,13,TRBJ2-5,NA
TGTGCCAGCAGCTGGGACGTAGACAATGAGCAGTTCTTC,CASSWDVDNEQFF,TRBV12-3/TRBV12-4,many,13,TRBJ2-1,NA
TGTGCCAGCAATCCGGGACGAACGTACGAGCAGTACTTC,CASNPGRTYEQYF,TRBV28,few,13,TRBJ2-7,NA
TGCAGTGCTAGGGCGGGTTACGAACTAGCCAAAAACATTCAGTACTTC,CSARAGYELAKNIQYF,TRBV20-1,many,16,TRBJ2-4,NA
TGTGCCAGCAGCCAAGATCTTTCCAGGTGGCAGGGCTACGAGCAGTACTTC,CASSQDLSRWQGYEQYF,TRBV4-2,few,17,TRBJ2-7,NA
TGTGCCAGCAGCCCGTCTAGCGGGAGGAACACAGATACGCAGTATTTT,CASSPSSGRNTDTQYF,TRBV7-8,many,16,TRBJ2-3,TRBD2
TGTGCCAGCAGCCCCGGTTGGGCCTACAATGAGCAGTTCTTC,CASSPGWAYNEQFF,TRBV12-3/TRBV12-4,few,14,TRBJ2-1,NA
TGTGCCAGCAGCCGGGAGGTCCAGGGTATAGAGACCCAGTACTTC,CASSREVQGIETQYF,TRBV5-5,NA,15,TRBJ2-5,TRBD2
TGTGCCAGCTCACAATATGAGGGGGCTTCTGAAGCTTTCTTT,CASSQYEGASEAFF,TRBV18,many,14,TRBJ1-1,TRBD1
TGTGCCAGCAGTCCGAGGGGCGGTTCCTACAATGAGCAGTTCTTC,CASSPRGGSYNEQFF,TRBV6-6,NA,15,TRBJ2-1,NA
TGTGCCAGCAGCAAACGGCGGGAGACCTACAATGAGCAGTTCTTC,CASSKRRETYNEQFF,TRBV21-1,NA,15,TRBJ2-1,NA
TGTGCCAGCAGTGAAGAGAGGGGAGGAAATCAGCCCCAGCATTTT,CASSEERGGNQPQHF,TRBV2,NA,15,TRBJ1-5,NA
TGTGCCAGCAGCGGAGGAGTAGAGGAAGTTTTCTTT,CASSGGVEEVFF,TRBV9,few,12,TRBJ1-1,NA
TGCGCCAGCACCCCAGCGGGTCCGCAAGAGACCCAGTACTTC,CASTPAGPQETQYF,TRBV5-1,NA,14,TRBJ2-5,NA
TGTGCCAGCAGCTTATTAGATCGGAGGAACTATGGCTACACCTTC,CASSLLDRRNYGYTF,TRBV7-2,few,15,TRBJ1-2,NA
TGCGCCAGCAGCCACCGACTAGCGGAGGACTACGAGCAGTACTTC,CASSHRLAEDYEQYF,TRBV4-1,NA,15,TRBJ2-7,TRBD2
TGTGCCAGCAGCCCTAGACTAGCGGGAGGTGAGCAGTTCTTC,CASSPRLAGGEQFF,TRBV9,NA,14,TRBJ2-1,TRBD2
TGCAGCGTTGCAGGGTCCCCTAACACCGGGGAGCTGTTTTTT,CSVAGSPNTGELFF,TRBV29-1,many,14,TRBJ2-2,NA
TGCAGTGCTGGACCTTCCACAGATACGCAGTATTTT,CSAGPSTDTQYF,TRBV20-1,few,12,TRBJ2-3,NA
TGTGCCAGCAGCTTCCAGGGTGCAACTAATGAAAAACTGTTTTTT,CASSFQGATNEKLFF,TRBV2,few,15,TRBJ1-4,NA
TGCAGTGCTAGCTACAGAAACACCATATATTTT,CSASYRNTIYF,TRBV20-1,NA,11,TRBJ1-3,NA